The rows below give T cell receptor beta chains drawn from one sample of a study of shared clonotypes between healthy human individuals. The table came from immunoSEQ multiplex PCR; TCRdb's copy has only in-frame clones and leaves some out. The data contain over 700,000 clones, roughly 72% of them seen just once; the ten biggest clones take up under 2%. The specimen was memory CD4+ T cells sorted from blood. All receptors derive from a woman younger than 45 in good health. The CDR3 runs from the conserved cysteine through the conserved F or W. The D gene is left open where the match is weak. Expanded clones get a size class; other rows say once, few or many, or leave the size out.

v_call,j_call,clone_size,d_call,cdr3_nt,cdr3_aa
TRBV4-2,TRBJ2-1,many,TRBD2,TGTGCCAGCAGCCACTCCGGGACTAGCGGTTTCAGTGAGCAGTTCTTC,CASSHSGTSGFSEQFF
TRBV7-8,TRBJ2-1,NA,TRBD1,TGTGCCAGCAGCCCCAGGGGGCCACTATCCTACAATGAGCAGTTCTTC,CASSPRGPLSYNEQFF
TRBV11-1,TRBJ2-2,NA,NA,TGTGCCAGCAGCTTCCCGACTAGTCTGGCGAACACCGGGGAGCTGTTTTTT,CASSFPTSLANTGELFF
TRBV14,TRBJ2-7,NA,NA,TGTGCCAGCAGCCAAGTTACCAGGGTCGAGCAGTACTTC,CASSQVTRVEQYF
TRBV14,TRBJ1-3,few,TRBD1,TGTGCCAGCAGCCCGACAGGGGGCCACACCATATATTTT,CASSPTGGHTIYF
TRBV15,TRBJ1-4,NA,TRBD1,TGTGCCACCAGCAGAGAGTGGGACAGTGAAAAACTGTTTTTT,CATSREWDSEKLFF
TRBV28,TRBJ1-5,NA,NA,TGTGCCAGCAGAAATGCCAATCAGCCCCAGCATTTT,CASRNANQPQHF
TRBV30,TRBJ1-5,NA,NA,TGTGCCTGGAGCCCGGACAGCAATCAGCCCCAGCATTTT,CAWSPDSNQPQHF
TRBV5-1,TRBJ1-4,NA,NA,TGCGCCAGCAGCTTGGCCGGGGTGTCTAATGAAAAACTGTTTTTT,CASSLAGVSNEKLFF
TRBV11-3,TRBJ2-1,few,TRBD2,TGTGCCAGCAGCCCCGCTAGCGGGAGTAATAATGAGCAGTTCTTC,CASSPASGSNNEQFF
TRBV19,TRBJ2-1,NA,TRBD2,TGTGCCAGTAGTATGTCGGGCGGGAGTAGGCTTGAGCAGTTCTTC,CASSMSGGSRLEQFF
TRBV29-1,TRBJ2-3,NA,NA,TGCAGCGTTCACCGGGATAGCACAGATACGCAGTATTTT,CSVHRDSTDTQYF
TRBV18,TRBJ2-3,NA,NA,TGTGCCAGCTCACCATTTAAGGGAGATACGCAGTATTTT,CASSPFKGDTQYF
TRBV2,TRBJ2-7,many,NA,TGTGCCAGCAGACCCTCGGGGGCCTGGCCGTACGAGCAGTACTTC,CASRPSGAWPYEQYF
TRBV19,TRBJ1-2,few,NA,TGTGCCAGTAGTATAGACGGGATCTCGGCTAACTATGGCTACACCTTC,CASSIDGISANYGYTF
TRBV10-2,TRBJ2-5,NA,TRBD1,TGCGCCAGCAGTCAAACAGGGGTGGGAGAGACCCAGTACTTC,CASSQTGVGETQYF
TRBV5-1,TRBJ2-1,NA,TRBD2,TGCGCCAGCAGCTGGGGACTAGCGGGGAACGAGCAGTTCTTC,CASSWGLAGNEQFF
TRBV11-2,TRBJ1-1,NA,NA,TGTGCCAGCAGCTTAATTCGAGCCAACACTGAAGCTTTCTTT,CASSLIRANTEAFF
TRBV7-9,TRBJ2-5,few,NA,TGTGCCAGCAGCCGAGACAGATTAGGGCCGCAAGAGACCCAGTACTTC,CASSRDRLGPQETQYF
TRBV5-1,TRBJ1-5,NA,NA,TGCGCCAGCAGCTTGGGGTCCCCGGGGCAGCCCCAGCATTTT,CASSLGSPGQPQHF
TRBV7-2,TRBJ1-3,many,NA,TGTGCCAGCAGCTCGACGGTCGGGACCATCCGGAACACCATATATTTT,CASSSTVGTIRNTIYF
TRBV7-7,TRBJ2-1,many,TRBD1,TGTGCCAGCAGCCCTGGACAGGAGGCCTACAATGAGCAGTTCTTC,CASSPGQEAYNEQFF
TRBV9,TRBJ2-3,NA,TRBD2,TGTGCCAGCAGCGTTGGGACTAGCGGGAGATTAGTAGATACGCAGTATTTT,CASSVGTSGRLVDTQYF
TRBV7-9,TRBJ1-3,NA,NA,TGTGCCAGCTCTCAGACGGTCTCTGGAAACACCATATATTTT,CASSQTVSGNTIYF
TRBV6-1,TRBJ1-3,NA,NA,TGTGCCAGCAGTGTCCAGGAGAGGTTTACTTCTGGAAACACCATATATTTT,CASSVQERFTSGNTIYF
TRBV27,TRBJ2-7,NA,TRBD2,TGCCGGAGCGGGAGGGGTTACGAGCAGTACTTC,CRSGRGYEQYF
TRBV10-3,TRBJ2-1,NA,TRBD2,TGTGCCATCAGACACGAAAGCGGGAGCTCCTACAATGAGCAGTTCTTC,CAIRHESGSSYNEQFF
TRBV10-1,TRBJ2-3,many,NA,TGCGCCAGCAGTGATGGACGGGGTGGGGATACGCAGTATTTT,CASSDGRGGDTQYF
TRBV5-1,TRBJ2-5,NA,NA,TGCGCCAGCAGCCGCATCGGGCCCCGGGAGACCCAGTACTTC,CASSRIGPRETQYF
TRBV4-1,TRBJ1-2,NA,NA,TGCGCCAGCAGCCAAGGGCCCGGGCGCGGGGCGGGTGAGGGCTACACCTTC,CASSQGPGRGAGEGYTF
TRBV6-6,TRBJ1-5,NA,NA,TGTGCCAGCAGTCAAGACTTTGGCGGCAATCAGCCCCAGCATTTT,CASSQDFGGNQPQHF
TRBV5-1,TRBJ2-5,NA,NA,TGCGCCAGCAGCTTGGCCTTCATAGGGGAGGAGACCCAGTACTTC,CASSLAFIGEETQYF
TRBV11-2,TRBJ2-1,NA,NA,TGTGCCAGCAGCTTAGATGGCGCCTTTTCCTACAATGAGCAGTTCTTC,CASSLDGAFSYNEQFF
TRBV2,TRBJ2-3,NA,TRBD1,TGTGCCAGCAGTCAAACCCCCGCAGGGGGCGGCACAGATACGCAGTATTTT,CASSQTPAGGGTDTQYF
TRBV7-2,TRBJ1-5,NA,NA,TGTGCCAGCAGCCCCGACGCCCTAAGCAATCAGCCCCAGCATTTT,CASSPDALSNQPQHF
TRBV7-9,TRBJ1-6,NA,NA,TGTGCCAGCAGCCCTGGTGGTAATTCACCCCTCCACTTT,CASSPGGNSPLHF
TRBV13,TRBJ2-7,NA,NA,TGTGCCAGCAGCTCTCCCTTAGGGGCGGGTTTTTCCTACGAGCAGTACTTC,CASSSPLGAGFSYEQYF
TRBV4-2,TRBJ1-4,NA,NA,TGTGCCAGCAGCCAAGTTGCAACTAATGAAAAACTGTTTTTT,CASSQVATNEKLFF
TRBV5-1,TRBJ1-5,NA,NA,TGCGCCAGCAGCTTGGGCGGCGGGGATCAGCCCCAGCATTTT,CASSLGGGDQPQHF
TRBV2,TRBJ1-4,NA,NA,TGTGCCAGCGCCGGTCAGTCTTATGAAAAACTGTTTTTT,CASAGQSYEKLFF
TRBV25-1,TRBJ1-1,NA,TRBD1,TGTGCCAGCAGTGAACCCGTAGGGGGCGTCGCTTTCTTT,CASSEPVGGVAFF
TRBV28,TRBJ1-2,NA,TRBD1,TGTGCCAGCAACGGGGGGCAGGGGGTCTATGGCTACACCTTC,CASNGGQGVYGYTF
TRBV27,TRBJ2-1,once,NA,TGTGCCAGCAGTTTAAGGAGGGCCGTTTACAATGAGCAGTTCTTC,CASSLRRAVYNEQFF
TRBV15,TRBJ1-2,NA,NA,TGTGCCACCAGCAGAGGAGCGGGGGCGGGTGGCTACACCTTC,CATSRGAGAGGYTF
TRBV6-5,TRBJ2-7,NA,TRBD1,TGTGCCAGCAGTTACGACAGGGCGTTCCACGAGCAGTACTTC,CASSYDRAFHEQYF
TRBV6-5,TRBJ1-5,NA,NA,TGTGCCAGCAGCCACTCGACTGCTCAGCCCCAGCATTTT,CASSHSTAQPQHF
TRBV19,TRBJ2-4,NA,NA,TGTGCCAGCGGGGTTGGGAACATTCAGTACTTC,CASGVGNIQYF
TRBV29-1,TRBJ2-3,NA,NA,TGCAGCGTTGACGTCTGGGCGGAACGCACAGATACGCAGTATTTT,CSVDVWAERTDTQYF
TRBV28,TRBJ2-1,NA,TRBD2,TGTGCCAGCAGTCGCGGACTAGCGGGGAGTTTCAATGAGCAGTTCTTC,CASSRGLAGSFNEQFF
TRBV27,TRBJ1-2,NA,NA,TGTGCCAGCAGCCGCGGGACCAGCCTTTATGGCTACACCTTC,CASSRGTSLYGYTF
TRBV10-3,TRBJ1-2,NA,TRBD1,TGTGCCATCAGTGGGGGACAGGGACAGTACTATGGCTACACCTTC,CAISGGQGQYYGYTF
TRBV28,TRBJ2-5,NA,NA,TGTGCCAGCAGTTTAAGGCGCCGCGAGACCCAGTACTTC,CASSLRRRETQYF
TRBV19,TRBJ1-4,NA,NA,TGTGCCAGTAGTATTGAGCGGGGGACTAATGAAAAACTGTTTTTT,CASSIERGTNEKLFF
TRBV19,TRBJ2-5,once,TRBD2,TGTGCCAGTAGTATAGTGACGGGAGGGCAAGAGACCCAGTACTTC,CASSIVTGGQETQYF
TRBV27,TRBJ2-1,NA,TRBD2,TGTGCCACCCGTTGGAGCAGGGAGGGCCTCTACAATGAGCAGTTCTTC,CATRWSREGLYNEQFF
TRBV25-1,TRBJ1-2,few,TRBD1,TGTGCCAGCAGTGAGAGGGACAGCTATGGCTACACCTTC,CASSERDSYGYTF
TRBV11-3,TRBJ1-1,NA,NA,TGTGCCAGCAGCCAGAGGAGAGACACTGAAGCTTTCTTT,CASSQRRDTEAFF
TRBV6-6,TRBJ2-1,NA,TRBD2,TGTGCCAGCAGGACGGGACTAGCTCCTTCGAATGAGCAGTTCTTC,CASRTGLAPSNEQFF